The 9 T cell receptor beta chains listed next were all sequenced from one sample in a study of T-cell memory formation after mild COVID-19. TCRdb analysed the 5' RACE reads with MiXCR anew, one entry per CDR3 protein. Here the sample spans under 200,000 distinct CDR3 sequences, around a third being singletons. Sample: PBMCs or a T cell subset sorted from them (not recorded which). The origin of the receptors is an adult woman who had mild COVID-19 (a few samples of this study predate the infection). Cell type and time point are not known.

This clonotype was counted between two and nine times. V is TRBV5-1 and J is TRBJ2-7, with D possibly TRBD1 on 6 matching bases. The CDR3 runs 14 residues. Trimming removed 4 bases at V and 4 bases at J, with 15 bases between. Germline V gives CDR1 SGHRS, CDR2 YFSETQ. The CDR3 sequence: CASSLTGSGYEQYF. In nucleotides, the CDR3 is TGCGCCAGCAGCCTCACAGGGTCAGGGTACGAGCAGTACTTC.

Turning to this clonotype: A much larger clone lies a single base off, so this may be a read error. The rearrangement uses TRBV2 and TRBJ2-2; D remains ambiguous. CDR3 length equals 15 residues. CDR1 and CDR2 from the germline V gene are SNHLY and FYNNEI. With 4 bases removed from V and 3 bases from J, the gap between germline ends came to 12 bases. CDR3 in amino acids: CASSGPTEYTGELFF. CDR3 DNA sequence: TGTGCCAGCAGTGGTCCAACAGAATACACCGGGGAGCTGTTTTTT.

For this clonotype: At one end, the junction sequence differs from germline, possibly due to a read error. This chain joins TRBV20-1 and TRBJ1-2, with 7 bases fitting TRBD1. Germline CDR1 reads DFQATT; CDR2 reads SNEGSKA (reference sequence). The CDR3 sequence is 10 residues long. The CDR3 spells CSALVGQIIF. CDR3 in DNA: TGCAGTGCACTCGTGGGACAGATTATCTTC.

This sequence joins TRBV7-8 and TRBJ2-2; no reliable D call. V gave up 7 bases and J gave up 4 bases, with 4 bases separating them. The germline V gene encodes CDR1 SGHVS and CDR2 FQNEAQ. The CDR3 sequence is 11 residues long. The CDR3 DNA reads TGTGCCAGCATGACCACCGGGGAGCTGTTTTTT. This codes for CASMTTGELFF.

A word on this clonotype: One end of the junction fails to match germline, which may point to a read error. This chain links TRBV7-7 with TRBJ2-5; D call uncertain. Per germline, CDR1 SSHAT and CDR2 FNYEAQ (reference sequence). The CDR3 length is 15 residues. CDR3 amino acids: CASSLVGAPQETQYF. As DNA, the CDR3 is TGTGCTAGCAGCTTAGTAGGCGCGCCACAGGAGACCCAGTACTTC.

The chain joins TRBV2 to TRBJ2-7; TRBD1 matches at 8 bases. Germline CDR1 SNHLY, CDR2 FYNNEI. CDR3 size: 15 residues. With V trimmed by 6 bases and J by 2 bases, 9 bases remained unmatched. DNA for the CDR3: TGTGCCAGCAGCCAACGTAGGACAGGGCCCTACGAGCAGTACTTC. This sequence encodes CASSQRRTGPYEQYF.

J is TRBJ2-3 and V is TRBV9, with unresolved D. This CDR3 region has 14 residues. The germline gives CDR1 SGDLS, CDR2 YYNGEE. V shed 0 bases and J shed 2 bases, with 7 bases lying between them. The CDR3 protein is CASSVEEDTDTQYF. DNA of the CDR3: TGTGCCAGCAGCGTAGAAGAGGACACAGATACGCAGTATTTT. Full variable domain (remainder filled in from reference TRBV9 and TRBJ2-3): DSGVTQTPKHLITATGQRVTLRCSPRSGDLSVYWYQQSLDQGLQFLIQYYNGEERAKGNILERFSAQQFPDLHSELNLSSLELGDSALYFCASSVEEDTDTQYFGPGTRLTVL.

V is TRBV12-3 or TRBV12-4 and J is TRBJ1-1; D unresolved. Trimming took 2 bases from V and 4 from J, leaving 14 bases between them. The CDR3 sequence is 15 residues long. In nucleotides, the CDR3 is TGTGCCAGCAGTTTACGAAGGGCTTCGGTCACTGAAGCTTTCTTT. Translation gives CASSLRRASVTEAFF.

This clonotype turned up a few times. V and J are TRBV3-1 and TRBJ1-1; no firm D call. V was trimmed by 4 bases and J by 1 base, leaving 10 bases between them. The germline V gene encodes CDR1 LGHDT and CDR2 YNNKEL (reference sequence). There are 14 residues in the CDR3. The CDR3 spells CASSLGTRNTEAFF. The CDR3 DNA follows: TGTGCCAGCAGCCTTGGTACCAGGAACACTGAAGCTTTCTTT.